These 32 T cell receptor beta chains came from one sample sequenced in a study of blood T cell repertoires in COVID-19 (TCRdb year 2020). Library preparation employed the immunoSEQ multiplex PCR assay. TCRdb obtained this table from immuneACCESS and retained in-frame rearrangements with V and J assigned. These tables miss some clones; where compared with another copy, unresolved V genes account for less than half of the shortfall, and the remainder is unexplained. The sample table records about 140,000 clones; over 60% of these occur just once. The ten most abundant clones make up over 2.5% of the sample. Specimen: PBMCs or T cells enriched from blood (not recorded which). The receptors here all came from a woman aged 45-60 years who had recovered from COVID-19.

The V and J genes are TRBV5-1 and TRBJ2-7; D may be TRBD1 (5 bases). CDR1 and CDR2 (germline): SGHRS, YFSETQ. This CDR3 contains 13 residues. V was shortened by 4 bases and J by 7 bases, with 15 bases between the two germline ends. CDR3 protein: CASSPDTQPEQYF. Here the CDR3 DNA reads TGCGCCAGCAGCCCGGACACCCAGCCGGAGCAGTACTTC.

The genes are TRBV6-1 and TRBJ2-3; tentative D call: TRBD2 (6 bases). The CDR3 is 15 amino acids. Looked up from germline, CDR1 is MNHNS and CDR2 is SASEGT. Trimming shortened V by 3 bases and J by 3 bases, and 13 bases separated the two germline ends. The CDR3 region is CASSDKGRETDTQYF. CDR3 sequence (DNA): TGTGCCAGCAGTGACAAGGGCCGGGAGACAGATACGCAGTATTTT.

CDR3 in DNA: TGTGCCAGTAGTGGCGGGGTCTACGAGCAGTACTTC. Translation: CASSGGVYEQYF. The chain couples TRBV19 to TRBJ2-7; tentatively, D is TRBD2 (6 bases). This CDR3 has 12 residues. V was clipped by 5 bases and J by 3 bases, with 8 bases between them. CDR1 is LNHDA and CDR2 is SQIVND in the germline V gene (reference sequence).

The rearrangement links TRBV3-1 (or the pseudogene TRBV3-2) to TRBJ1-1; D ambiguous. Between the trimmed V and J ends, which lost 6 bases and 5 bases, there was a span of 13 bases. Looked up from germline, CDR1 is LGHDT and CDR2 is YNNKEL (reference sequence). The length of the CDR3 is 13 residues. The CDR3 DNA follows: TGTGCCAGCAGTCAGTTAGCGGGGACTGAAGCTTTCTTT. Amino acids: CASSQLAGTEAFF.

This chain connects TRBV5-4 to TRBJ1-2; tentative D call: TRBD1 (6 bases). The CDR3 spans 15 residues. From germline, CDR1 is SGHNT and CDR2 YYREEE (reference sequence). With 4 bases removed from V and 4 bases from J, the gap between germline ends came to 17 bases. In DNA form, the CDR3 reads TGTGCCAGCAGCGTCCCGCAGGGGCCTCTCTATGGCTACACCTTC. Translated: CASSVPQGPLYGYTF.

This chain joins TRBV12-3 or TRBV12-4 and TRBJ2-5; 7 nucleotides agree with TRBD2. V lost 3 bases and J lost 5; bases outside the gene matches: 3. The CDR3 contains 13 residues. This CDR3 reads CASSLGGMETQYF. The CDR3 nucleotides read TGTGCCAGCAGTTTGGGGGGGATGGAGACCCAGTACTTC.

The rearrangement links TRBV6-5 to TRBJ2-7, with TRBD2 identical over 9 bases. V was pared by 8 bases and J by 6 bases, with 2 bases of the junction left unmatched. This CDR3 has 11 amino acids. Germline-derived CDR1 and CDR2 are MNHEY and SVGAGI. The CDR3 nucleotides are TGTGCCAGCTGGCGGGAGGGCGAGCAGTACTTC. Amino acid sequence: CASWREGEQYF.

The chain joins TRBV13 to TRBJ2-3, with 10 bases aligning to TRBD1. The V gene end was trimmed by 5 bases and the J gene end by 4 bases; junction bases not matched to a gene: 3. The CDR3 has 14 amino acids. Germline V gives CDR1 PRHDT, CDR2 FYEKMQ (reference sequence). The CDR3 spells CASSKGQGADTQYF. CDR3 DNA sequence: TGTGCCAGCAGCAAAGGACAGGGGGCAGATACGCAGTATTTT.

Remarks on this clone: The same CDR3 also results from other DNA sequences found in this sample. The chain is built from TRBV12-5 and TRBJ2-2, with 8 bases fitting TRBD2. The ends lost 2 bases at V and 5 bases at J; junction bases unmatched: 4. CDR3 length: 15 amino acids. Germline CDR1 is LGHNT and CDR2 is FRNRAP. DNA for the CDR3: TGTGCTAGTGGTTTGTCGGGGGGGCGGACCGGGGAGCTGTTTTTT. Protein sequence: CASGLSGGRTGELFF.

This chain links TRBV11-2 with TRBJ1-3; tentative D call: TRBD1 (6 bases). The CDR3 spans 12 residues. V lost 5 bases and J lost 8, with 10 bases in between. Germline V CDR1 and CDR2: SGHAT, FQNNGV. The CDR3 here is CASSVGAYTIYF. CDR3 nucleotides: TGTGCCAGCAGCGTGGGGGCATACACCATATATTTT. The full variable domain, in which reference TRBV11-2 and TRBJ1-3 provide the parts outside the CDR3, is EAGVAQSPRYKIIEKRQSVAFWCNPISGHATLYWYQQILGQGPKLLIQFQNNGVVDDSQLPKDRFSAERLKGVDSTLKIQPAKLEDSAVYLCASSVGAYTIYFGEGSWLTVV.

V is TRBV11-3 and J is TRBJ2-1, with 7 bases lining up with TRBD2. The CDR3 consists of 16 residues. Germline CDR1 reads SGHNT; CDR2 reads YENEEA. V lost 1 base, J lost 5 bases, and 8 bases stayed unmatched. The CDR3 DNA follows: TGTGCCAGCAGCTTAGCAGTCGGCGGGGGTGACAATGAGCAGTTCTTC. It is translated as CASSLAVGGGDNEQFF.

V and J are TRBV6-5 and TRBJ2-4; D gene uncertain. The germline V gene has CDR1 MNHEY and CDR2 SVGAGI. Trimming removed 2 bases from V and 9 bases from J, with 14 bases in between. This CDR3 has 14 amino acids. CDR3 nucleotide sequence: TGTGCCAGCAGTTACCCTCCCAAGCTCACCATTCAGTACTTC. This translates into CASSYPPKLTIQYF.

The chain carries TRBV5-4 and TRBJ2-2; TRBD2 aligns across 11 bases. This CDR3 is 16 amino acids long. Germline assignment: CDR1 SGHNT and CDR2 YYREEE (reference sequence). J gave up 7 bases and V 4 bases, and 9 bases lay outside the gene matches. This CDR3 reads CASSLAGGSGVGELFF. The CDR3 DNA reads as TGTGCCAGCAGCCTAGCGGGAGGCTCCGGGGTCGGGGAGCTGTTTTTT.

This rearrangement joins TRBV9 to TRBJ1-2, with D unclear. The germline CDR1 and CDR2 sequences are SGDLS and YYNGEE. The length of the CDR3 is 12 residues. Trimming removed 5 bases at V and 5 bases at J, with 10 bases between. The CDR3 spells CASRRFRYGYTF. The CDR3 nucleotides read TGTGCCAGCAGACGGTTTCGGTATGGCTACACCTTC. Complete variable domain (other parts from reference TRBV9 and TRBJ1-2): DSGVTQTPKHLITATGQRVTLRCSPRSGDLSVYWYQQSLDQGLQFLIQYYNGEERAKGNILERFSAQQFPDLHSELNLSSLELGDSALYFCASRRFRYGYTFGSGTRLTVV.

On this clone: The sample holds other DNA sequences that translate to the same CDR3. The chain uses TRBV19 and TRBJ1-1, with D perhaps matching TRBD1 (5 bases). CDR3 length equals 14 residues. Trimming cost V 3 bases and J 4 bases, with 12 bases left between them. The germline CDR1 and CDR2 sequences are LNHDA and SQIVND (reference sequence). The CDR3 bases are TGTGCCAGTAGTATCCCTGGGGGGGGCACTGAAGCTTTCTTT. It translates to CASSIPGGGTEAFF. The whole variable domain, remainder taken from reference TRBV19 and TRBJ1-1, is DGGITQSPKYLFRKEGQNVTLSCEQNLNHDAMYWYRQDPGQGLRLIYYSQIVNDFQKGDIAEGYSVSREKKESFPLTVTSAQKNPTAFYLCASSIPGGGTEAFFGQGTRLTVV.

V is TRBV19 and J is TRBJ1-4; D is uncertain. CDR1 is LNHDA, CDR2 SQIVND, per germline (reference sequence). The CDR3 has 18 amino acids. V shed 1 base and J shed 0 bases, with 15 bases lying between them. The DNA of the CDR3 is TGTGCCAGTAGTATAGGGCTACAAGGCGGCGCAACTAATGAAAAACTGTTTTTT. This gives the protein CASSIGLQGGATNEKLFF.

V and J are TRBV6-2 or TRBV6-3 and TRBJ2-7, with TRBD2 identical over 7 bases. In germline, CDR1 is MNHEY, CDR2 SVGEGT. The CDR3 is 16 amino acids. Trimming cost V 4 bases and J 4 bases; bases outside gene matches: 13. The CDR3 here is CASSFWAPGGIYEQYF. CDR3 DNA: TGTGCCAGCAGTTTTTGGGCCCCCGGGGGGATATACGAGCAGTACTTC.

This chain joins TRBV18 and TRBJ1-2; unclear D gene. Germline V gene lookup returns CDR1 KGHSH and CDR2 LQKENI. The CDR3 spans 12 residues. The ends were cut back, 4 bases at V and 3 bases at J, with 6 bases in the middle. CDR3 loop: CASSRVDYGYTF. The CDR3 DNA reads TGTGCCAGCTCACGCGTGGACTATGGCTACACCTTC.

This chain joins TRBV11-3 and TRBJ2-7; tentative D call: TRBD2 (6 bases). This CDR3 is 12 amino acids long. The V end lost 5 bases, the J end lost 4 bases, and 9 bases lay between the germline ends. CDR1 is SGHNT, CDR2 YENEEA, per germline. For the CDR3, the DNA is TGTGCCAGCAGCCCCGGGGGTTACGAGCAGTACTTC. It encodes CASSPGGYEQYF.

The chain links TRBV5-1 to TRBJ1-1; D is uncertain. With 4 bases removed from V and 6 bases from J, the gap between germline ends came to 13 bases. The CDR3 contains 13 residues. The V gene's germline CDR1 is SGHRS and CDR2 YFSETQ. This CDR3 reads CASSLSGGAEAFF. In DNA, the CDR3 is TGCGCCAGCAGCCTTAGCGGTGGGGCTGAAGCTTTCTTT. The full variable domain, its missing parts supplied by reference TRBV5-1 and TRBJ1-1, is KAGVTQTPRYLIKTRGQQVTLSCSPISGHRSVSWYQQTPGQGLQFLFEYFSETQRNKGNFPGRFSGRQFSNSRSEMNVSTLELGDSALYLCASSLSGGAEAFFGQGTRLTVV.

The chain uses TRBV5-1 and TRBJ2-7, with D perhaps matching TRBD1 (7 bases). CDR3 length: 16 amino acids. V was clipped by 4 bases and J by 3 bases, with 20 bases between them. Germline CDR1 is SGHRS and CDR2 is YFSETQ. The chain's CDR3 is CASSLTGEASFYEQYF. The CDR3 region has the DNA TGCGCCAGCAGCCTTACAGGGGAGGCATCTTTCTACGAGCAGTACTTC.

The chain employs TRBV19 and TRBJ1-4; 7 positions agree with TRBD1. The J segment lost 4 bases and the V segment lost 6 bases, leaving 8 bases of the junction unmatched. The CDR3 loop spans 15 amino acids. The germline CDR1 and CDR2 sequences are LNHDA and SQIVND (reference sequence). The CDR3 DNA is TGTGCCAGTAGCCCCCCCGGGACAGTTAATGAAAAACTGTTTTTT. Translation: CASSPPGTVNEKLFF. The whole variable domain, filled in from reference TRBV19 and TRBJ1-4, reads DGGITQSPKYLFRKEGQNVTLSCEQNLNHDAMYWYRQDPGQGLRLIYYSQIVNDFQKGDIAEGYSVSREKKESFPLTVTSAQKNPTAFYLCASSPPGTVNEKLFFGSGTQLSVL.

In regard to this clone: The germline gene is not matched at one end of the junction; a read error may be the cause. The rearrangement uses TRBV3-1 (or the pseudogene TRBV3-2) and TRBJ1-3, with D perhaps matching TRBD1 (5 bases). CDR1 is LGHDT, CDR2 YNNKEL, per germline (reference sequence). This CDR3 has 17 amino acids. DNA for the CDR3: TGTGCCAGCAGTCAAGAACGGGGGAAAATCTCTGGAAACACCATATATTTT. Amino acid sequence: CASSQERGKISGNTIYF.

J is TRBJ1-2 and V is TRBV24-1, with D unresolved. V lost 3 bases to trimming and J lost 2 bases, with 9 bases between them. The CDR3 is made up of 14 amino acids. Germline V gene data show CDR1 as KGHDR and CDR2 as SFDVKD. The CDR3 region has the DNA TGTGCCACCAGTGATCCCCAACAAAACTATGGCTACACCTTC. Protein product: CATSDPQQNYGYTF.

This sequence joins TRBV6-1 and TRBJ2-7; D is possibly TRBD1 (5 bases). The germline V gene has CDR1 MNHNS and CDR2 SASEGT. The CDR3 length is 14 residues. The V and J ends lost 0 bases and 6 bases respectively, with 12 bases between them. This chain's CDR3 is CASSEAGRVGEQYF. For the CDR3, the DNA is TGTGCCAGCAGTGAAGCCGGCAGGGTGGGCGAGCAGTACTTC.

As DNA, the CDR3 is TGTGCCTCTAGGCCCAGCGGAGCAACCGGGGAGCTGTTTTTT. It specifies CASRPSGATGELFF. The chain combines TRBV11-1 with TRBJ2-2, with D possibly matching TRBD2 (5 bases). This CDR3 comprises 14 residues. From germline, CDR1 is SGHAT and CDR2 FQDESV (reference sequence). V was trimmed by 11 bases and J by 5 bases, leaving 18 bases between them.

CDR3 in amino acids: CASSLGIYDEQYF. The DNA of the CDR3 is TGTGCCAGCAGCCTCGGGATCTATGACGAGCAGTACTTC. The chain recombines TRBV9 with TRBJ2-7; D perhaps matches TRBD2 (5 bases). V was trimmed by 4 bases and J by 5 bases, leaving 13 bases between them. The length of the CDR3 is 13 residues. Germline V lookup: CDR1 SGDLS, CDR2 YYNGEE.

V usage is TRBV9 and J usage is TRBJ2-4; 9 bases are shared with TRBD1. Germline V gene data show CDR1 as SGDLS and CDR2 as YYNGEE. This CDR3 is 16 amino acids long. V lost 4 bases and J lost 1; bases outside the gene matches: 6. In nucleotides, the CDR3 is TGTGCCAGCAGCATAGGGGACAGGGTGGCCAAAAACATTCAGTACTTC. The encoded protein is CASSIGDRVAKNIQYF.

This chain joins TRBV7-8 and TRBJ1-2; 7 bases are a match to TRBD1. The trim removed 5 bases at V and 5 bases at J, leaving 5 bases unmatched. The CDR3 is 13 residues long. The germline V gene has CDR1 SGHVS and CDR2 FQNEAQ. CDR3 nucleotides: TGTGCCAGCAGCCCTCCGGGACAGTATGGCTACACCTTC. Translated: CASSPPGQYGYTF. Variable domain in full (rest from reference TRBV7-8 and TRBJ1-2): GAGVSQSPRYKVAKRGQDVALRCDPISGHVSLFWYQQALGQGPEFLTYFQNEAQLDKSGLPSDRFFAERPEGSVSTLKIQRTQQEDSAVYLCASSPPGQYGYTFGSGTRLTVV.

The chain recombines TRBV5-1 with TRBJ1-5; D ambiguous. Trimming cost V 4 bases and J 4 bases, with 12 bases left between them. CDR1 and CDR2 from the germline V gene are SGHRS and YFSETQ. The CDR3 has 14 amino acids. This chain's CDR3 is CASSPQSGNQPQHF. The CDR3 DNA sequence: TGCGCCAGCAGCCCCCAAAGCGGGAATCAGCCCCAGCATTTT.

The chain employs TRBV19 and TRBJ1-6; TRBD1 matches 7 bases. CDR1 and CDR2 from the germline V gene are LNHDA and SQIVND (reference sequence). Trimming removed 10 bases from V and 10 bases from J; junction bases left unmatched: 10. CDR3 length equals 13 residues. The CDR3, as DNA: TGTGCCACCACAGGGGTGGGGAAGTCACCCCTCCACTTT. Translation: CATTGVGKSPLHF.

This rearrangement joins TRBV4-1 to TRBJ2-1, with 12 bases fitting TRBD2. The V and J ends lost 0 bases and 7 bases, in that order; junction bases with no gene match: 10. Germline values: CDR1 MGHRA, CDR2 YSYEKL. The CDR3 runs to 18 residues. CDR3 nucleotides: TGCGCCAGCAGCCAAGATCAAGGACTAGCGGGAAGTCGGAATGAGCAGTTCTTC. It specifies CASSQDQGLAGSRNEQFF.